The 6 T cell receptor beta chains below all came from one sample that was sequenced in a study of vaccination and CD4 T cells after COVID-19. Sequencing of the DNA from cultured CD4+ T cells was carried out with the Oncomine TCR Beta short-read assay. The authors extracted genomic DNA from cultured CD4+ T cells. A single record per CDR3 protein comes from TCRdb applying MiXCR to the PCR reads. The table records 9,500 to 14,000 distinct CDR3 sequences, around 28% of them present only once. Treatment described: approximately nine-day PBMC culture with coronavirus spike peptide pools or control peptides (ViraFEST assay). Samples of CD4+ T cells were obtained from the unexposed donor before the COVID-19 pandemic (2011-2018). Antigens of these TCRs are unknown. The specimen was CD4+ T cells from blood, cultured in vitro. The receptors shown here come from a human donor in good health.

This clonotype was picked up a small number of times. The chain carries TRBV20-1 and TRBJ2-7; 7 bases fit TRBD2. The CDR3 sequence is 15 residues long. Germline CDR1 is DFQATT and CDR2 is SNEGSKA (reference sequence). With V trimmed by 4 bases and J by 0 bases, 9 bases remained unmatched. The CDR3 reads CSAIPAGGSSYEQYF. The CDR3 DNA reads as TGCAGTGCTATCCCCGCCGGCGGGAGCTCCTACGAGCAGTACTTC.

This sequence joins TRBV14 and TRBJ1-5; D might be TRBD1 (5 bases). Germline CDR1 SGHDN, CDR2 FVKESK. V was trimmed by 5 bases and J by 5 bases, leaving 19 bases between them. There are 16 residues in the CDR3. The CDR3 reads CASSWLGVAYDQPQHF. The DNA of the CDR3 is TGTGCCAGCAGCTGGTTAGGGGTTGCGTACGATCAGCCCCAGCATTTT.

This clonotype occurred once. The genes are TRBV6-5 and TRBJ2-3; no clear D gene. CDR1 and CDR2 from the germline V gene are MNHEY and SVGAGI. Trimming removed 4 bases from V and 9 bases from J, with 14 bases in between. The length of the CDR3 is 13 residues. This CDR3 is CASSFSSIDTQYF. The DNA for the CDR3 is TGTGCCAGCAGTTTCTCCTCAATTGACACGCAGTATTTT.

This chain connects TRBV7-9 to TRBJ1-4; D is undetermined. CDR3 length: 12 amino acids. The germline CDR1 and CDR2 sequences are SEHNR and FQNEAQ (reference sequence). V lost 3 bases, J lost 11 bases, and 10 bases lay in between. CDR3 sequence reads: CASSFGEGKLFF. In nucleotides, the CDR3 is TGTGCCAGCAGCTTTGGCGAAGGGAAACTGTTTTTT.

V and J are TRBV4-2 and TRBJ1-5, with a possible D match to TRBD1 (5 bases). The CDR3 is 15 residues long. V was trimmed by 3 bases and J by 3 bases, leaving 12 bases between them. Germline assignment: CDR1 LGHNA and CDR2 YNFKEQ. In DNA form, the CDR3 reads TGTGCCAGCAGCCAGGTTGACAGTGACAATCAGCCCCAGCATTTT. Translation: CASSQVDSDNQPQHF.

The chain recombines TRBV6-2 or TRBV6-3 with TRBJ2-2; D may match TRBD1 or TRBD2 (5 bases each). The CDR3 extends over 15 amino acids. Germline V gives CDR1 MNHEY, CDR2 SVGEGT. Trimming stripped 2 bases from V and 2 bases from J, with 9 bases between. CDR3 sequence reads: CASSYGTVNTGELFF. DNA for the CDR3: TGTGCCAGCAGTTACGGGACGGTAAACACCGGGGAGCTGTTTTTT.